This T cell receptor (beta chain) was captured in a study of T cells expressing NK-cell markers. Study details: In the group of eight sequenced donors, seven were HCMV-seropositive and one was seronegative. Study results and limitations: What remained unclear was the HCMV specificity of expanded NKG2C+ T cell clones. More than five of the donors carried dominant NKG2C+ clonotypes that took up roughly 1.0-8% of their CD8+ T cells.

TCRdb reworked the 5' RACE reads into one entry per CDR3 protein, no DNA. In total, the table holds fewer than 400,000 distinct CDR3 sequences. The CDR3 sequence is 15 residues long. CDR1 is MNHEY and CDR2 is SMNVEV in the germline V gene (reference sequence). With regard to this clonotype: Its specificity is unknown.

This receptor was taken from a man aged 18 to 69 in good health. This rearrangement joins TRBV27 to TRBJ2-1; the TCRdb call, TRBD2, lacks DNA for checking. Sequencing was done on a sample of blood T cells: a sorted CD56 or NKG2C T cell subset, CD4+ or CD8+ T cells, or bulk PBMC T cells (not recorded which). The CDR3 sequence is CASGKLGRSYNEQFF.